A single sample is the source of the 27 T cell receptor beta chains below, sequenced in a study of CXCR3-negative and CXCR3-positive naive CD8 T cells. cDNA libraries for TRB were generated by 5' RACE incorporating UMI labels. TCRdb reprocessed the 5' RACE reads and keeps a single row for each CDR3 protein, giving no DNA. This table holds about 43,000 distinct CDR3 sequences. The source material was memory CD8+ T cells from blood. The receptor set was obtained from a human donor in good health. Some clones in this sample may be carry-over from other donors' samples.

The CDR3 sequence is CASSGGQGFDEQYF. The chain couples TRBV2 to TRBJ2-7; TCRdb proposes TRBD1, but this gene call is untestable without DNA. Per the germline V gene, CDR1 is SNHLY and CDR2 is FYNNEI. The CDR3 totals 14 residues.

This rearrangement joins TRBV7-2 to TRBJ1-6. The CDR3 loop spans 14 amino acids. CDR1 is SGHTA and CDR2 is FQGNSA in the germline V gene. The CDR3 region is CASSLVGVNSPLHF.

V usage is TRBV4-1 and J usage is TRBJ2-1; the D call from TCRdb, TRBD2, cannot be confirmed without DNA. Per the germline V gene, CDR1 is MGHRA and CDR2 is YSYEKL. This CDR3 spans 14 amino acids. This CDR3 is CASSQEGLTNEQFF.

The chain carries TRBV7-8 and TRBJ1-2; TCRdb returns TRBD1, unconfirmable since there is no DNA. The germline V gene encodes CDR1 SGHVS and CDR2 FQNEAQ. CDR3 size: 15 residues. CDR3 region: CASSSRTLANYGYTF.

The rearrangement joins TRBV28 to TRBJ2-7; there is no DNA to check the TCRdb D call of TRBD2. The CDR3 sequence is 14 residues long. Germline V CDR1 and CDR2: MDHEN, SYDVKM. The CDR3 sequence: CASSSTSGGDEQYF.

The V call is TRBV7-9, the J call TRBJ2-2; TCRdb proposes TRBD1, but this gene call is untestable without DNA. In germline, CDR1 is SEHNR, CDR2 FQNEAQ (reference sequence). This CDR3 spans 17 amino acids. CDR3 sequence reads: CASSLTPAPRSTGELFF.

The chain couples TRBV4-3 to TRBJ1-2; the TCRdb call, TRBD1, lacks DNA for checking. From germline, CDR1 is LGHNA and CDR2 YSLEER. CDR3 length: 15 amino acids. The CDR3 spells CASSQAPGQSYGYTF.

This chain connects TRBV5-1 to TRBJ2-1; TCRdb's assignment of TRBD2 cannot be checked, as there is no DNA. This CDR3 spans 14 amino acids. Germline-derived CDR1 and CDR2 are SGHRS and YFSETQ. CDR3 protein: CASSTTSGSGEQFF.

This chain links TRBV27 with TRBJ1-1; TCRdb's D gene call, TRBD1, goes unchecked for lack of DNA. The CDR3 loop spans 15 amino acids. Germline V gives CDR1 MNHEY, CDR2 SMNVEV (reference sequence). CDR3 amino acids: CASSLFEGASTEAFF.

The chain joins TRBV29-1 to TRBJ1-1. The germline gives CDR1 SQVTM, CDR2 ANQGSEA. This CDR3 spans 13 amino acids. CDR3 amino acids: CSIGNGENTEAFF.

The V gene is TRBV5-6, the J gene TRBJ2-7. The germline V gene encodes CDR1 SGHDT and CDR2 YYEEEE. The length of the CDR3 is 14 residues. The CDR3 here is CASSTTLQTYEQYF.

The rearrangement joins TRBV20-1 to TRBJ2-3; TCRdb lists TRBD2, though no DNA is available to test this call. The CDR3 consists of 16 residues. Germline CDR1 DFQATT, CDR2 SNEGSKA (reference sequence). This CDR3 reads CSATGLGISSTDTQYF.

J is TRBJ1-1 and V is TRBV6-1. Germline CDR1 reads MNHNS; CDR2 reads SASEGT. The CDR3 has 15 residues. The CDR3 sequence is CASSEEMGPNTEAFF.

Judged by frequency, this clonotype is medium-sized. This chain connects TRBV7-2 to TRBJ1-1. Looked up from germline, CDR1 is SGHTA and CDR2 is FQGNSA. The CDR3 has 14 residues. The CDR3 sequence: CASSLGGGDTEAFF.

CDR3 region: CASSAGVQNTEAFF. The genes are TRBV30 and TRBJ1-1. The CDR3 spans 14 residues. Per the germline V gene, CDR1 is GTSNPN and CDR2 is SVGIG (reference sequence).

The rearrangement joins TRBV5-1 to TRBJ2-7; TCRdb reports TRBD2, a call that lacks DNA to check it against. The CDR3 is 14 residues long. Germline V gene lookup returns CDR1 SGHRS and CDR2 YFSETQ. The CDR3 protein is CASSFGTSAYEQYF.

The chain uses TRBV6-2 or TRBV6-3 and TRBJ2-7. Per the germline V gene, CDR1 is MNHEY and CDR2 is SVGEGT. This CDR3 is built from 14 residues. The chain's CDR3 is CASTNLGSPYEQYF.

The rearrangement uses TRBV6-4 and TRBJ1-1; without DNA, the TCRdb call of TRBD1 cannot be checked. The CDR3 contains 13 residues. Germline CDR1 reads MRHNA; CDR2 reads SNTAGT. CDR3 sequence reads: CASSRVSNTEAFF.

The chain is built from TRBV9 and TRBJ2-3; no DNA is available, so the TRBD2 call from TCRdb remains unchecked. The CDR3 runs to 16 residues. The germline V gene encodes CDR1 SGDLS and CDR2 YYNGEE. CDR3 amino acids: CASSVGGRAASETQYF.

The chain recombines TRBV9 with TRBJ2-1; TCRdb selects TRBD1, and the lack of DNA leaves this call unchecked. The CDR3 runs to 14 residues. Germline values: CDR1 SGDLS, CDR2 YYNGEE. The CDR3 spells CASSMPGANNEQFF.

This chain links TRBV6-1 with TRBJ2-1. Germline V gene data show CDR1 as MNHNS and CDR2 as SASEGT. The CDR3 has 13 amino acids. The CDR3 region is CASRDGSGNEQFF.

The gene calls are TRBV19 and TRBJ2-2; TCRdb picks TRBD1, but there is no DNA to check that call. Germline assignment: CDR1 LNHDA and CDR2 SQIVND (reference sequence). This CDR3 has 15 amino acids. The CDR3 protein is CASTKGGILAGELFF.

The chain recombines TRBV4-3 with TRBJ2-2; TCRdb's D call of TRBD1 is untestable without DNA. The CDR3 is 14 amino acids. Germline V gene sequence: CDR1 LGHNA, CDR2 YSLEER. The CDR3 loop reads CASSPRVDTGELFF.

This sequence joins TRBV6-6 and TRBJ2-7; TCRdb designates TRBD1, a call that cannot be tested without DNA. This CDR3 has 12 residues. The germline gives CDR1 MNHNY, CDR2 SVGAGI (reference sequence). This CDR3 is CASSPILNEQYF.

The V gene is TRBV25-1, the J gene TRBJ2-7; TCRdb names TRBD2, which stays unverified in the absence of DNA. Germline V gene lookup returns CDR1 MGHDK and CDR2 SYGVNS. CDR3 size: 12 residues. The CDR3 is CASTGLPYEQYF.

The chain couples TRBV6-2 or TRBV6-3 to TRBJ2-7; absent DNA, TCRdb's TRBD2 call cannot be checked. Germline assignment: CDR1 MNHEY and CDR2 SVGEGT. The CDR3 length is 14 residues. Here the CDR3 reads CASSSGLSSYEQYF.

The V call is TRBV6-2 or TRBV6-3, the J call TRBJ1-2; TCRdb calls TRBD1, which cannot be checked without DNA. There are 15 residues in the CDR3. Per the germline V gene, CDR1 is MNHEY and CDR2 is SVGEGT. The CDR3 sequence: CASSYYPGANYGYTF.